This is a list of T cell receptor beta chains from one sample in a study of CD8 T cells in Susac syndrome. TCRdb independently ran MiXCR on the immunoSEQ multiplex PCR reads; one entry per CDR3 protein. The sample lists tens of thousands of distinct CDR3 sequences; over 85% were seen once. The sequenced sample was CD8+ T cells from PBMCs. These receptor sequences come from a human donor in good health. Both conserved end residues are part of each CDR3. D genes are given only for firm matches. Clone size is not always given. Where it is, it says once, few, many or a class for expanded clones.

d_call,j_call,clone_size,v_call,cdr3_nt,cdr3_aa
-,TRBJ2-1,-,TRBV10-3,TGTGCCATCAGCAAGAGGCTTGAGGACAATGAGCAGTTCTTC,CAISKRLEDNEQFF
-,TRBJ2-6,-,TRBV20-1,TGCAGTGCCCCAACTATGTCCGGGGCCAACGTCCTGACTTTC,CSAPTMSGANVLTF
TRBD2,TRBJ2-6,-,TRBV29-1,TGCAGCGTATCCGGGACTACCGACTCTGGGGCCAACGTCCTGACTTTC,CSVSGTTDSGANVLTF
-,TRBJ2-1,-,TRBV9,TGTGCCAGCAGCGTAGTGTCCAATGAGCAGTTCTTC,CASSVVSNEQFF
TRBD2,TRBJ2-7,few,TRBV28,TGTGCCAGCAGTCCAGGGACTAACTACGAGCAGTACTTC,CASSPGTNYEQYF
TRBD1,TRBJ2-1,-,TRBV29-1,TGCAGCGTTGTAGGAGGGACAGGGGGCTACAATGAGCAGTTCTTC,CSVVGGTGGYNEQFF
-,TRBJ2-3,few,TRBV12-3/TRBV12-4,TGTGCCAGCAGCCCACGGGGAGATACGCAGTATTTT,CASSPRGDTQYF
-,TRBJ2-6,-,TRBV4-1,TGCGCCAGCAGCCAAGATCACCTCTCTGGGGCCAACGTCCTGACTTTC,CASSQDHLSGANVLTF
TRBD2,TRBJ2-3,-,TRBV20-1,TGCAGTGCTAGAGATCTAGGTGTTGGACTAGCGGGAGGGCGCACAGATACGCAGTATTTT,CSARDLGVGLAGGRTDTQYF
TRBD2,TRBJ2-1,-,TRBV2,TGTGCCAGGGAGACTAGCGGCAATGAGCAGTTCTTC,CARETSGNEQFF
TRBD2,TRBJ2-6,-,TRBV3-1,TGTGCCAGCAGCCAAGAAAGACTAGCGGGGGCCGACGTCCTGACTTTC,CASSQERLAGADVLTF
-,TRBJ1-6,-,TRBV16,TGTGCCAGCAGCCCCGGTCCAGGGAGTTCACCCCTCCACTTT,CASSPGPGSSPLHF
-,TRBJ2-7,-,TRBV25-1,TGTGCCAGCAGCCTCAGCAGGGTTGCGGACGAGCAGTACTTC,CASSLSRVADEQYF
-,TRBJ2-7,-,TRBV29-1,TGCAGCGTTGAAGACGGGTCCTACGAGCAGTACTTC,CSVEDGSYEQYF
-,TRBJ2-7,-,TRBV7-8,TGTGCCAGCAGCTCCGAAAGCGGGCCGAGGGGCTACGAGCAGTACTTC,CASSSESGPRGYEQYF
TRBD1,TRBJ1-2,-,TRBV7-9,TGTGCCAGCAGCTTTACCTTCTCGGACAGGGCGCTCTATGGCTACACCTTC,CASSFTFSDRALYGYTF
TRBD1,TRBJ1-1,-,TRBV13,TGTGCCAGCAGCTCACCCGGGACAGGGGTCCCGAACACTGAAGCTTTCTTT,CASSSPGTGVPNTEAFF
-,TRBJ2-7,-,TRBV11-2,TGTGCCAGCAGCTTTGGGGGAGGAAGCTCCTACGAGCAGTACTTC,CASSFGGGSSYEQYF
-,TRBJ2-1,-,TRBV7-6,TGTGCCAGCAGCCCCCAGGGTATCGTGTCCTACAATGAGCAGTTCTTC,CASSPQGIVSYNEQFF
TRBD2,TRBJ2-1,once,TRBV13,TGTGCCAGCAGCCCATGGCGGCCAGCGGGAGGGCCAGAAGGCAATGAGCAGTTCTTC,CASSPWRPAGGPEGNEQFF
-,TRBJ2-2,-,TRBV28,TGTGCCAGCAGTCTCCCGGACAGCTACACCGGGGAGCTGTTTTTT,CASSLPDSYTGELFF
TRBD1,TRBJ1-6,-,TRBV13,TGTGCCAGCAGACAAGGGACAGGGAATCGTTCACCCCTCCACTTT,CASRQGTGNRSPLHF
-,TRBJ2-1,-,TRBV4-1,TGCGCCAGCAGCCCTCTAGCGAGCGCCTCCGTCTCCTACAATGAGCAGTTCTTC,CASSPLASASVSYNEQFF
-,TRBJ2-2,-,TRBV27,TGTGCCAGCAGTTTACGGTTGGGCGGGGAGCTGTTTTTT,CASSLRLGGELFF
TRBD2,TRBJ2-5,once,TRBV5-4,TGTGCCAGCAGGGTGAGGGGAGGGGTCGGAGGAGAGACCCAGTACTTC,CASRVRGGVGGETQYF
-,TRBJ2-1,-,TRBV2,TGTGCCAGCAGTGAATTGACGGGGGATGAGCAGTTCTTC,CASSELTGDEQFF
TRBD2,TRBJ2-7,-,TRBV28,TGTGCCAGCAGTTCTAGGACTAGCGGGATCTACGAGCAGTACTTC,CASSSRTSGIYEQYF
-,TRBJ2-1,-,TRBV7-6,TGTGCCAGCAGCTTAGCGGGAGGCCGAAGCTCCTACAATGAGCAGTTCTTC,CASSLAGGRSSYNEQFF
-,TRBJ2-1,-,TRBV24-1,TGTGCCACCAGTGATTTGACAGAAAATGAGCAGTTCTTC,CATSDLTENEQFF
-,TRBJ2-7,-,TRBV7-2,TGTGCCAGCAGCTCCCACCGGGTAGCGGAATCCTACGAGCAGTACTTC,CASSSHRVAESYEQYF
-,TRBJ2-5,few,TRBV5-1,TGCGCCAGCAGCGAAGGATTGCTACACAGGGAGACCCAGTACTTC,CASSEGLLHRETQYF
-,TRBJ1-5,-,TRBV27,TGTGCCAGCAGTTTATTTACCCCTAGGGGCAATCAGCCCCAGCATTTT,CASSLFTPRGNQPQHF
TRBD1,TRBJ1-1,-,TRBV29-1,TGCAGCGGATTCGACAGGGAGTATAGTACTGAAGCTTTCTTT,CSGFDREYSTEAFF
-,TRBJ1-2,-,TRBV28,TGTGCCAGCAGGCAGGACTATGGCTACACCTTC,CASRQDYGYTF
-,TRBJ2-7,-,TRBV24-1,TGTGCCACCAGTGACAGGACGGGTGAGCAGTACTTC,CATSDRTGEQYF